This T cell receptor beta chain comes out of a study of a mutant IDH1 vaccine in newly diagnosed glioma. Study details: Patients began vaccination 4-6 weeks after radiotherapy alone, or with temozolomide cycles. There were roughly 62% males and 37.5% females among treated patients, whose mean age was about 40 years.

Method: immunoSEQ multiplex PCR; TCRdb's copy keeps in-frame clones and lacks some. The sample carries about 40,000 clones, approximately 90% recorded once. Study-wide results and caveats: Changes to the top peripheral T cell clonotypes appeared unrelated to pseudoprogression.

Time point: week 5, during vaccination. What each vaccine dose contained was 300 ug of mutant IDH1 20-mer peptide, accompanied by topical imiquimod. Tumors from donors were new WHO grade 3 or 4 IDH1-mutant astrocytomas with ATRX loss. Note on this clone: What it binds is not known.

This sample comprised PBMCs, obtained from a glioma patient whose treatment included an IDH1 peptide vaccine. The clonotype comes from a man between 45 and 60 years old with glioma.

CDR3 sequence (DNA): TGCGCCAGCAGCCGAAACAGGGAAGATCAGCCCCAGCATTTT. It codes for CASSRNREDQPQHF. The chain employs TRBV4-3 and TRBJ1-5, with a tentative D call TRBD1 (6 bases). In germline, CDR1 is LGHNA, CDR2 YSLEER. The CDR3 has 14 amino acids. V was cut by 4 bases and J by 5 bases, with 12 bases left in between.